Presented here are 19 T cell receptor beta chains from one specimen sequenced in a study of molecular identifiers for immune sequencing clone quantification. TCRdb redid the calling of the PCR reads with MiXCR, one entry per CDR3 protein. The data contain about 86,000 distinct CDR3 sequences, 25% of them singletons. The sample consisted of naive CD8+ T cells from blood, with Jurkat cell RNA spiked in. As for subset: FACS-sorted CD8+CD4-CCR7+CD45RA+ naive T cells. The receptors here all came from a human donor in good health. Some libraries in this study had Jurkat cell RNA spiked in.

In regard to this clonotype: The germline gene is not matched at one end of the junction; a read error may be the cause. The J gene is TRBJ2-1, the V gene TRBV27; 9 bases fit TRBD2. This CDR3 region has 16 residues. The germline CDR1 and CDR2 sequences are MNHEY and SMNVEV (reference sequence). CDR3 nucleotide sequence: TGTGCCAGCGAACGATCGCGCGGGAGGGCCTACAATGAGCAGCTCTTC. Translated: CASERSRGRAYNEQLF.

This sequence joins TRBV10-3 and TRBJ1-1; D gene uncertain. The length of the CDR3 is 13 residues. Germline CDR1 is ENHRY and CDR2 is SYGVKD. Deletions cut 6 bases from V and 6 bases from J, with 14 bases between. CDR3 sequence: CAIREEPGAEAFF. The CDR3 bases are TGTGCCATCAGGGAAGAGCCAGGCGCTGAAGCTTTCTTT.

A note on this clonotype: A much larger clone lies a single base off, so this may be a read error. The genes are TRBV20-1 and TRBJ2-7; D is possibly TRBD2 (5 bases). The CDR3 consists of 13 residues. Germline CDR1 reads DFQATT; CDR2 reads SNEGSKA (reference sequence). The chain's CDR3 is CSASLAGNYEQHF. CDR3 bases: TGCAGTGCTAGTCTTGCGGGCAACTACGAGCAGCACTTC.

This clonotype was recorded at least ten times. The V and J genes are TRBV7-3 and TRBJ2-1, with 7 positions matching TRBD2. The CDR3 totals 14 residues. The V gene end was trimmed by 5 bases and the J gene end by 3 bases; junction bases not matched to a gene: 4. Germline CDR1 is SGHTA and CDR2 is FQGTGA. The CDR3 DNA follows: TGTGCCAGCAGCCCGGGACTACACTACAATGAGCAGTTCTTC. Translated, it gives CASSPGLHYNEQFF.

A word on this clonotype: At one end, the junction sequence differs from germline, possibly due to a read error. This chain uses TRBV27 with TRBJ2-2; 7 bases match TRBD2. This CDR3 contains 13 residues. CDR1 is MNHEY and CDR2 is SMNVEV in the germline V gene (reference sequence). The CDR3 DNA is TGTGCCTGCAGGCCAGGACTAGTTGGGGAGCTGTTTTTT. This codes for CACRPGLVGELFF.

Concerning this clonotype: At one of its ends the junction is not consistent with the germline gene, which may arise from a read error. The chain's CDR3 is CASSMGNTDTQRF. Here the CDR3 DNA reads TGTGCCAGCAGCATGGGCAACACAGATACGCAGCGTTTT. V is TRBV5-6 and J is TRBJ2-3, with D hard to call. The CDR3 runs to 13 residues. Germline V gives CDR1 SGHDT, CDR2 YYEEEE.

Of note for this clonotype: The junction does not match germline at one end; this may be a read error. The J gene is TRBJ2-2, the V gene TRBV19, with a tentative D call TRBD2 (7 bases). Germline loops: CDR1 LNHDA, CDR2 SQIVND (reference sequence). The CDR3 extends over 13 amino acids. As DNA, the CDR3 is TGTGCCAGTAGGGAGGGGGGGACCGGAGAGCTGTTTTTT. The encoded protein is CASREGGTGELFF.

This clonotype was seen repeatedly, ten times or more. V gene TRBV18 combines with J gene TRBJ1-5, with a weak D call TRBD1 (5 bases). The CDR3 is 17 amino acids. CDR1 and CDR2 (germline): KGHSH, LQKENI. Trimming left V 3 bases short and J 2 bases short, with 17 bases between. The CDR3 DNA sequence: TGTGCCAGCTCACCTACGGATGGCAGGGTAGGCAATCAGCCCCAGCATTTT. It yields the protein CASSPTDGRVGNQPQHF.

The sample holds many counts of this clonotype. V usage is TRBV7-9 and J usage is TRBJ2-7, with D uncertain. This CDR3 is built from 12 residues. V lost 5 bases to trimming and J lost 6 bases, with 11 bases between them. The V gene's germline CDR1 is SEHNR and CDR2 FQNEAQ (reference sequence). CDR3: CASSPKAGEQYF. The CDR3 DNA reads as TGTGCCAGCAGCCCAAAGGCTGGCGAGCAGTACTTC.

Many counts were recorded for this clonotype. The CDR3: CASSQNRDRGWYTEAFF. CDR3 in DNA: TGCGCCAGCAGCCAAAACCGGGACAGGGGATGGTACACTGAAGCTTTCTTT. This chain uses TRBV4-1 with TRBJ1-1; TRBD1 matches 10 bases. The V gene's germline CDR1 is MGHRA and CDR2 YSYEKL. With V trimmed by 2 bases and J by 3 bases, 9 bases remained unmatched. CDR3 length: 17 amino acids.

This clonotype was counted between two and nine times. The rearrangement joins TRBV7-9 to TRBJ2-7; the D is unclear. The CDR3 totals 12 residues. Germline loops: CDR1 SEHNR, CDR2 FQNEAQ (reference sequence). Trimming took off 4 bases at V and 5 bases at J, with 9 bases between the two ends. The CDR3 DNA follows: TGTGCCAGCAGCTCGCGGACCGACGAGCAGTACTTC. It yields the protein CASSSRTDEQYF.

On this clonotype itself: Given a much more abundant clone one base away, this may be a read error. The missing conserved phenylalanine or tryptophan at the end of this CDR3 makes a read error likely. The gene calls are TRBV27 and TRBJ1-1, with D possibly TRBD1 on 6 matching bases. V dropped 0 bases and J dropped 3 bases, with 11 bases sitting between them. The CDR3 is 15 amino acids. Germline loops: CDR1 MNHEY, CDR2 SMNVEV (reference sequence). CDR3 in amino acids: CASSLSRQAYTEAFL. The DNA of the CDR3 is TGTGCCAGCAGTTTATCACGACAGGCCTACACTGAAGCTTTCCTT.

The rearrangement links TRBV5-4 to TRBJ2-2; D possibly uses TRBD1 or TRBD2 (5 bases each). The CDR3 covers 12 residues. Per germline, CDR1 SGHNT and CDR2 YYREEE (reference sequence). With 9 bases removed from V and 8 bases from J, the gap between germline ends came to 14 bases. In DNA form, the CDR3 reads TGTGCCACCAGGGAGAGTCTGGGGGAGCTGTTTTTT. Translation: CATRESLGELFF.

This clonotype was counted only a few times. The CDR3 region is CASSPLSGAGANVLTF. CDR3 DNA sequence: TGTGCCAGCAGTCCTCTCTCAGGGGCAGGGGCCAACGTCCTGACTTTC. The V and J genes are TRBV7-9 and TRBJ2-6, with D possibly matching TRBD1 (6 bases). V gave up 6 bases and J gave up 4 bases, with 16 bases separating them. Per germline, CDR1 SEHNR and CDR2 FQNEAQ (reference sequence). This CDR3 region has 16 residues. The full variable domain, completed using reference TRBV7-9 and TRBJ2-6, is DTGVSQNPRHKITKRGQNVTFRCDPISEHNRLYWYRQTLGQGPEFLTYFQNEAQLEKSRLLSDRFSAERPKGSFSTLEIQRTEQGDSAMYLCASSPLSGAGANVLTFGAGSRLTVL.

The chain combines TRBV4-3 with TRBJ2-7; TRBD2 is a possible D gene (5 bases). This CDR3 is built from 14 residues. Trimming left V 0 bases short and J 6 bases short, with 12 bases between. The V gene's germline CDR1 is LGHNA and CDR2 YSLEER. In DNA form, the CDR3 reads TGCGCCAGCAGCCAAGATTGGCTAGCTCTCGAGCAGTACTTC. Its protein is CASSQDWLALEQYF.

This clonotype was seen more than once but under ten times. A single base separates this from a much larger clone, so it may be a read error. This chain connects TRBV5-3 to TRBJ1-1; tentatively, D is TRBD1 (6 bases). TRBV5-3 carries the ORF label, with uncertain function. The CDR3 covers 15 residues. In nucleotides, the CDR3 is TGTGCCAGCAGCTCTTCGGACAGCCAGGGCACTAAAGCTTTCTTT. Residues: CASSSSDSQGTKAFF.

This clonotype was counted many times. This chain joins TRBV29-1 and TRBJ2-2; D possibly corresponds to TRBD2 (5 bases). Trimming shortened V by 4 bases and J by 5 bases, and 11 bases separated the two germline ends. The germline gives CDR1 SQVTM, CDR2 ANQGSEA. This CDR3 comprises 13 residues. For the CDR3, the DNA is TGCAGCGTTGGGTCTAGCCCAACCGGGGAGCTGTTTTTT. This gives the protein CSVGSSPTGELFF.

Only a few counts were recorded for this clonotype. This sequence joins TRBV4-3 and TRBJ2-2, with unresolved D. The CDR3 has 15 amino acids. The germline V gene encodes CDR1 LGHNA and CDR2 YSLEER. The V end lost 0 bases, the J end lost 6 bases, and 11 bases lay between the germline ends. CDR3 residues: CASSQDVTTSGELFF. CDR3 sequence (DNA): TGCGCCAGCAGCCAAGATGTAACGACGTCCGGGGAGCTGTTTTTT.

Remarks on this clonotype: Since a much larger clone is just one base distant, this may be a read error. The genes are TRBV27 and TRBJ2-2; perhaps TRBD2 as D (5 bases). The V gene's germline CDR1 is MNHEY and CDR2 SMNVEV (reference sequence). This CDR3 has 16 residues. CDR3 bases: TGTGCCAGCAGTTTATTACGGAAGCGAGGTACCGGGGAGCCGTTTTTT. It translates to CASSLLRKRGTGEPFF.